The 17 T cell receptor beta chains reported below all come from one sample, sequenced in a study of blood T cells in healthy people across ages. Through a sample-barcoded 5' primer and a J-beta primer mix, a second PCR was run for 7 to 11 cycles. Using its own MiXCR run on the 5' RACE reads, TCRdb lists one record per CDR3 protein. The sample carries about 1,800,000 distinct CDR3 sequences, 28% recorded once. What was sequenced was blood. The origin of the receptors is a woman aged 25 to 39 in good health.

The chain employs TRBV12-3 or TRBV12-4 and TRBJ2-1; D remains ambiguous. The CDR3 loop spans 13 amino acids. V was cut by 7 bases and J by 7 bases, with 14 bases left in between. The CDR3 protein is CASTNLNGNEQFF. The CDR3 nucleotides read TGTGCCAGCACCAATCTCAATGGGAATGAGCAGTTCTTC.

This sequence joins TRBV28 and TRBJ1-2; D is uncertain. The germline CDR1 and CDR2 sequences are MDHEN and SYDVKM. This CDR3 comprises 11 residues. Trimming took off 8 bases at V and 4 bases at J, with 8 bases between the two ends. In DNA, the CDR3 is TGTGCCAGCGATCAGAGCTATGGCTACACCTTC. This gives the protein CASDQSYGYTF.

This clonotype was observed a few times. The chain couples TRBV10-3 to TRBJ2-4; TRBD1 agrees at 9 bases. Per germline, CDR1 ENHRY and CDR2 SYGVKD. The J segment lost 3 bases and the V segment lost 0 bases, leaving 6 bases of the junction unmatched. The CDR3 length is 17 residues. This CDR3 is CAISESNRGLVKNIQYF. The DNA for the CDR3 is TGTGCCATCAGTGAGTCAAACAGGGGGCTCGTCAAAAACATTCAGTACTTC.

This clonotype has just a few counts. The chain uses TRBV5-1 and TRBJ2-3, with D perhaps matching TRBD1 (5 bases). CDR1 and CDR2 from the germline V gene are SGHRS and YFSETQ. Trimming removed 6 bases from V and 3 bases from J, with 11 bases in between. This CDR3 comprises 13 residues. The DNA for the CDR3 is TGCGCCAGCATGGGGCTAACGACAGATACGCAGTATTTT. Translating gives CASMGLTTDTQYF.

This clonotype was detected only a few times. The V gene is TRBV5-1, the J gene TRBJ2-1; D is unresolved. In germline, CDR1 is SGHRS, CDR2 YFSETQ. The CDR3 sequence is 15 residues long. Trimming stripped 5 bases from V and 8 bases from J, with 20 bases between. The CDR3 DNA reads TGCGCCAGCAGTTCGGGTCAGTTGTATGGGGATGAGCAGTTCTTC. Translating it yields CASSSGQLYGDEQFF.

The chain employs TRBV12-3 or TRBV12-4 and TRBJ2-1, with D maybe TRBD1 (5 bases). Trimming took 2 bases from V and 6 from J, leaving 14 bases between them. The CDR3 runs 15 residues. The CDR3 loop reads CASSLPRTFLNEQFF. CDR3 sequence (DNA): TGTGCCAGCAGTTTACCCCGGACATTTCTCAATGAGCAGTTCTTC.

This clonotype was picked up a small number of times. The chain links TRBV5-1 to TRBJ2-7; D is unclear. CDR1 is SGHRS, CDR2 YFSETQ, per germline. The CDR3 contains 15 residues. Trimming pared 0 bases from V and 2 bases from J, leaving 12 bases between. CDR3 in amino acids: CASSLEVGQTYEQYF. The CDR3 bases are TGCGCCAGCAGCTTGGAGGTAGGCCAAACCTACGAGCAGTACTTC.

This clonotype was seen ten or more times. This chain joins TRBV6-5 and TRBJ1-2, with 10 bases that match TRBD1. From germline, CDR1 is MNHEY and CDR2 SVGAGI. J gave up 6 bases and V 8 bases, and 9 bases lay outside the gene matches. There are 14 residues in the CDR3. CDR3 DNA: TGTGCCAGCCAACCGAGGGACAGGGGCAATGGCTACACCTTC. Amino acid sequence: CASQPRDRGNGYTF.

This clonotype was observed a handful of times. The CDR3 protein is CASSFWPGEKLFF. CDR3 DNA sequence: TGTGCCAGCAGCTTTTGGCCTGGGGAAAAACTGTTTTTT. The chain is built from TRBV7-6 and TRBJ1-4; D uncertain. Germline CDR1 reads SGHVS; CDR2 reads FNYEAQ. Between the trimmed V and J ends, which lost 3 bases and 8 bases, there was a span of 10 bases. The CDR3 has 13 amino acids. Full variable domain (rest looked up from reference TRBV7-6 and TRBJ1-4): GAGVSQSPRYKVTKRGQDVALRCDPISGHVSLYWYRQALGQGPEFLTYFNYEAQQDKSGLPNDRFSAERPEGSISTLTIQRTEQRDSAMYRCASSFWPGEKLFFGSGTQLSVL.

J is TRBJ2-7 and V is TRBV27; possible D gene TRBD1, 5 bases. CDR1 and CDR2 (germline): MNHEY, SMNVEV (reference sequence). The V and J ends lost 5 bases and 1 base respectively, with 12 bases between them. The CDR3 runs 14 residues. DNA for the CDR3: TGTGCCAGCAGTATAGGGGTAGGTTCCTACGAGCAGTACTTC. Protein: CASSIGVGSYEQYF.

A word on this clonotype: A single base separates this from a much larger clone, so it may be a read error. The V call is TRBV7-9, the J call TRBJ2-6, with D possibly TRBD1 on 6 matching bases. CDR1 SEHNR and CDR2 FQNEAQ come from the germline V gene (reference sequence). CDR3 length equals 16 residues. The CDR3 loop is CASSSGRPMGANVRTF. CDR3 coding DNA: TGTGCCAGCAGCTCTGGACGCCCCATGGGGGCCAACGTCCGGACTTTC. Drawing the rest from reference TRBV7-9 and TRBJ2-6, the complete variable domain is DTGVSQNPRHKITKRGQNVTFRCDPISEHNRLYWYRQTLGQGPEFLTYFQNEAQLEKSRLLSDRFSAERPKGSFSTLEIQRTEQGDSAMYLCASSSGRPMGANVRTFGAGSRLTVL.

This clonotype appeared many times. The chain recombines TRBV7-3 with TRBJ2-6; D is possibly TRBD1 or TRBD2 (6 bases each). CDR1 is SGHTA and CDR2 is FQGTGA in the germline V gene. Trimming took off 5 bases at V and 4 bases at J, with 15 bases between the two ends. The CDR3 has 16 amino acids. CDR3 sequence (DNA): TGTGCCAGCAGCCCCCCCCGGGGGCGAGGGGCCAACGTCCTGACTTTC. This sequence encodes CASSPPRGRGANVLTF.

The chain employs TRBV5-1 and TRBJ1-2; 8 nucleotides line up with TRBD1. Unmatched junction bases numbered 11, after V lost 3 bases and J lost 7 bases. The CDR3 is 15 residues long. Germline V gene data show CDR1 as SGHRS and CDR2 as YFSETQ. The CDR3 DNA reads as TGCGCCAGCAGCTCGGCAGGGGGCGAGTGTGGTGGCTACACCTTC. This gives the protein CASSSAGGECGGYTF.

This sequence joins TRBV29-1 and TRBJ1-2, with D perhaps TRBD1 (5 bases). Germline assignment: CDR1 SQVTM and CDR2 ANQGSEA. This CDR3 is 12 amino acids long. V lost 5 bases and J lost 8, with 15 bases in between. As DNA, the CDR3 is TGCAGCGTTTCCGAGCAGGAGGGGGGCTACACCTTC. Translating gives CSVSEQEGGYTF.

In its sample, this clonotype was seen many times. The chain is built from TRBV10-3 and TRBJ2-1; D uncertain. CDR1 and CDR2 from the germline V gene are ENHRY and SYGVKD. This CDR3 is 12 amino acids long. V was pared by 0 bases and J by 8 bases, with 5 bases between. CDR3 sequence: CAISESIHEQFF. The DNA for the CDR3 is TGTGCCATCAGTGAGTCGATCCATGAGCAGTTCTTC.

The chain combines TRBV6-1 with TRBJ2-1; tentatively, D is TRBD2 (5 bases). This CDR3 has 14 amino acids. Germline loops: CDR1 MNHNS, CDR2 SASEGT. V gave up 6 bases and J gave up 9 bases, with 18 bases separating them. CDR3 coding DNA: TGTGCCAGCAGGGTAACTAGGACGAGAGTTGAGCAGTTCTTC. It encodes CASRVTRTRVEQFF.

The V gene is TRBV20-1, the J gene TRBJ1-5, with TRBD1 as a possible D gene (6 bases). Per the germline V gene, CDR1 is DFQATT and CDR2 is SNEGSKA (reference sequence). V dropped 6 bases and J dropped 4 bases, with 10 bases sitting between them. CDR3 length: 12 amino acids. The CDR3 region is CSAHTGNQPQHF. The CDR3 DNA is TGCAGTGCCCATACAGGGAATCAGCCCCAGCATTTT.